The 24 T cell receptor beta chains below were found in one sample sequenced in a study of blood T cell repertoires in COVID-19 (TCRdb year 2020). To prepare the library, the immunoSEQ multiplex PCR assay was applied. The immuneACCESS repertoire file appears here via TCRdb, limited to in-frame rearrangements. These files lack a portion of the clones; in checked studies, under half of the deficit traces to unresolved V genes, and the cause of the others is not known. The sample includes 150,000 to 200,000 clones, with 70% to 90% observed a single time. The ten top clones hold 20% to 25% of the sample. Specimen: PBMCs or T cells enriched from blood (not recorded which). These receptors were obtained from a woman between 40 and 50 years old in a cohort exposed to, infected with or recovered from COVID-19 (not recorded which).

The chain has TRBV3-1 (or the pseudogene TRBV3-2) and TRBJ1-3, with a tentative D call TRBD1 (5 bases). The V gene's germline CDR1 is LGHDT and CDR2 YNNKEL (reference sequence). The germline V and J ends were trimmed by 4 bases and 4 bases, with 14 bases remaining between them. CDR3 length equals 15 residues. CDR3 coding DNA: TGTGCCAGCAGCCGGCGCCTGGGGCTCGGAAACACCATATATTTT. Protein product: CASSRRLGLGNTIYF.

The chain links TRBV11-2 to TRBJ2-7, with 7 positions matching TRBD1. This CDR3 comprises 14 residues. V shed 2 bases and J 6 bases; nucleotides not matched to a gene: 7. Germline V gene sequence: CDR1 SGHAT, CDR2 FQNNGV. DNA for the CDR3: TGTGCCAGCAGCTTAAGGACAGGACCCCTCGAGCAGTACTTC. This encodes CASSLRTGPLEQYF.

This clone was detected a few times. The rearrangement links TRBV19 to TRBJ1-5, with D perhaps matching TRBD1 (6 bases). V was cut by 3 bases and J by 2 bases, with 11 bases left in between. The CDR3 spans 15 residues. Per germline, CDR1 LNHDA and CDR2 SQIVND (reference sequence). The CDR3 nucleotides are TGTGCCAGTAGTATGAAGACAGGAGGCAATCAGCCCCAGCATTTT. This sequence encodes CASSMKTGGNQPQHF.

The CDR3 coding sequence is TGTGCCAGCAGCGCATCAGGGGCTTCGAACACTGAAGCTTTCTTT. It yields the protein CASSASGASNTEAFF. This chain links TRBV9 with TRBJ1-1, with D possibly matching TRBD1 (6 bases). The CDR3 is made up of 15 amino acids. CDR1 and CDR2 from the germline V gene are SGDLS and YYNGEE. V was clipped by 3 bases and J by 1 base, with 13 bases between them.

The chain links TRBV6-5 to TRBJ1-5, with a possible D match to TRBD1 (6 bases). V was pared by 8 bases and J by 5 bases, with 13 bases between. Germline CDR1 reads MNHEY; CDR2 reads SVGAGI. CDR3 length: 13 amino acids. The CDR3, as DNA: TGTGCCAGCGGGGAATACAGGGATCAGCCCCAGCATTTT. Encoded protein: CASGEYRDQPQHF.

The chain is built from TRBV11-2 and TRBJ2-3; perhaps TRBD2 as D (5 bases). The V end lost 1 base, the J end lost 14 bases, and 31 bases lay between the germline ends. CDR1 is SGHAT, CDR2 FQNNGV, per germline. This CDR3 is built from 18 residues. For the CDR3, the DNA is TGTGCCAGCAGCTTAGGCCATTCATCTAGGCTCTTGTGGCAAGCGGCGTATTTT. It translates to CASSLGHSSRLLWQAAYF. Together with reference TRBV11-2 and TRBJ2-3, the CDR3 gives the full variable domain: EAGVAQSPRYKIIEKRQSVAFWCNPISGHATLYWYQQILGQGPKLLIQFQNNGVVDDSQLPKDRFSAERLKGVDSTLKIQPAKLEDSAVYLCASSLGHSSRLLWQAAYFGPGTRLTVL.

The chain has TRBV2 and TRBJ1-6; 12 bases match TRBD1. In germline, CDR1 is SNHLY, CDR2 FYNNEI. This CDR3 is 18 amino acids long. V shed 6 bases, J shed 4 bases, and the junction held 10 bases outside the gene matches. The CDR3: CASRTPGTGGWYNSPLHF. CDR3 nucleotides: TGTGCCAGCAGGACCCCCGGGACAGGGGGCTGGTATAATTCACCCCTCCACTTT. Full variable domain (rest looked up from reference TRBV2 and TRBJ1-6): EPEVTQTPSHQVTQMGQEVILRCVPISNHLYFYWYRQILGQKVEFLVSFYNNEISEKSEIFDDQFSVERPDGSNFTLKIRSTKLEDSAMYFCASRTPGTGGWYNSPLHFGNGTRLTVT.

The rearrangement links TRBV28 to TRBJ1-5, with TRBD1 matching 9 bases. The CDR3 length is 14 residues. J was trimmed by 5 bases and V by 10 bases; bases with no gene match: 9. Per germline, CDR1 MDHEN and CDR2 SYDVKM. As DNA, the CDR3 is TGTGCCACTACCCGGACAGGGGTCGATCAGCCCCAGCATTTT. Protein: CATTRTGVDQPQHF.

This clone was seen only a few times. The V gene is TRBV12-3 or TRBV12-4, the J gene TRBJ2-5, with TRBD2 as a possible D gene (5 bases). V shed 6 bases and J shed 7 bases, with 12 bases lying between them. CDR3 length: 12 residues. The CDR3 sequence: CASSQPRGTQYF. Written as DNA, the CDR3 is TGTGCCAGCAGCCAGCCCCGGGGGACCCAGTACTTC.

The chain carries TRBV27 and TRBJ1-5; 7 bases line up with TRBD1. The CDR3 extends over 14 amino acids. V lost 5 bases, J lost 4 bases, and 5 bases stayed unmatched. CDR1 and CDR2 from the germline V gene are MNHEY and SMNVEV (reference sequence). CDR3 loop: CASSLTGSNQPQHF. The CDR3 coding sequence is TGTGCCAGCAGTCTGACAGGGTCAAATCAGCCCCAGCATTTT.

The V gene is TRBV5-4, the J gene TRBJ1-5, with a weak D call TRBD1 (5 bases). The V gene lost 6 bases and the J gene lost 8 bases, with 12 bases spanning the gap. Germline CDR1 SGHNT, CDR2 YYREEE (reference sequence). This CDR3 comprises 12 residues. The CDR3 DNA sequence: TGTGCCAGCAACAGTTGGGGGGAGCCCCAGCATTTT. This sequence encodes CASNSWGEPQHF.

The chain has TRBV5-1 and TRBJ2-1, with D possibly being TRBD2 (5 bases). The CDR3 has 20 amino acids. Trimming removed 5 bases from V and 4 bases from J, with 31 bases in between. Germline CDR1 is SGHRS and CDR2 is YFSETQ. The CDR3 DNA reads as TGCGCCAGCAGTTTTAGGCCTCCCGGACTCCCGGTAGAGAAGTACAATGAGCAGTTCTTC. Protein sequence: CASSFRPPGLPVEKYNEQFF.

This clone occurred many times. The gene calls are TRBV27 and TRBJ2-3; possible D gene TRBD2, 6 bases. Trimming left V 6 bases short and J 6 bases short, with 22 bases between. CDR1 is MNHEY and CDR2 is SMNVEV in the germline V gene (reference sequence). The CDR3 is made up of 16 amino acids. The CDR3 here is CASSSPIRGGLDTQYF. The CDR3 DNA sequence: TGTGCCAGCAGCTCCCCCATTCGAGGAGGGCTGGATACGCAGTATTTT.

The chain couples TRBV13 to TRBJ2-7, with D perhaps TRBD1 (6 bases). There are 14 residues in the CDR3. The germline V and J ends were trimmed by 5 bases and 3 bases, with 14 bases remaining between them. In germline, CDR1 is PRHDT, CDR2 FYEKMQ (reference sequence). This CDR3 is CASSAGIRGYEQYF. In DNA form, the CDR3 reads TGTGCCAGCAGCGCCGGGATCAGGGGCTACGAGCAGTACTTC.

J is TRBJ2-1 and V is TRBV5-1, with 8 positions matching TRBD1. J was trimmed by 6 bases and V by 4 bases; bases with no gene match: 6. This CDR3 region has 14 residues. In germline, CDR1 is SGHRS, CDR2 YFSETQ. The CDR3 DNA follows: TGCGCCAGCAGCCTCGGGACAGGTCTCAATGAGCAGTTCTTC. The encoded protein is CASSLGTGLNEQFF.

The DNA of the CDR3 is TGTGCCAGCAGCATTGGACAGGGGGCTTATGGCTACACCTTC. The encoded protein is CASSIGQGAYGYTF. This sequence joins TRBV7-9 and TRBJ1-2, with 11 bases matching TRBD1. The CDR3 contains 14 residues. Germline CDR1 SEHNR, CDR2 FQNEAQ (reference sequence). V dropped 5 bases and J dropped 5; count of bases not matched to a gene: 4.

This clone was detected only once. The rearrangement joins TRBV10-3 to TRBJ1-1, with a tentative D call TRBD1 (5 bases). CDR1 is ENHRY, CDR2 SYGVKD, per germline. The length of the CDR3 is 12 residues. V lost 7 bases to trimming and J lost 8 bases, with 14 bases between them. The CDR3 reads CAITEDRHEAFF. The DNA of the CDR3 is TGTGCCATCACTGAAGACAGACACGAAGCTTTCTTT.

The chain employs TRBV28 and TRBJ1-5; possibly TRBD1 for D (6 bases). CDR1 is MDHEN, CDR2 SYDVKM, per germline. V was trimmed by 2 bases and J by 5 bases, leaving 7 bases between them. The CDR3 is made up of 13 amino acids. The CDR3 here is CASSLTGYQPQHF. CDR3 DNA: TGTGCCAGCAGTTTAACAGGGTATCAGCCCCAGCATTTT.

This clone was counted only a few times. The CDR3 loop is CASSLPSGVQSGELFF. CDR3 sequence (DNA): TGTGCCAGCAGCTTACCATCAGGCGTGCAGTCCGGGGAGCTGTTTTTT. The chain recombines TRBV11-3 with TRBJ2-2, with D unclear. Germline CDR1 reads SGHNT; CDR2 reads YENEEA. This CDR3 has 16 amino acids. Trimming stripped 2 bases from V and 6 bases from J, with 16 bases between.

This chain connects TRBV7-2 to TRBJ2-7, with TRBD1 as a possible D gene (5 bases). The CDR3 contains 15 residues. CDR1 and CDR2 (germline): SGHTA, FQGNSA. The ends were cut back, 6 bases at V and 5 bases at J, with 20 bases in the middle. CDR3: CASRRSWGRIHEQYF. DNA of the CDR3: TGTGCCAGCAGACGTTCATGGGGCAGAATCCACGAGCAGTACTTC.

This chain uses TRBV10-1 with TRBJ1-1; D ambiguous. Germline V gene lookup returns CDR1 WNHNN and CDR2 SYGVQD (reference sequence). V gave up 3 bases and J gave up 3 bases, with 11 bases separating them. The CDR3 runs 14 residues. In DNA, the CDR3 is TGCGCCAGCAGTGAAGGTCGGGAAGACACTGAAGCTTTCTTT. This codes for CASSEGREDTEAFF.

The rearrangement uses TRBV5-1 and TRBJ1-2, with D perhaps matching TRBD1 (6 bases). Germline loops: CDR1 SGHRS, CDR2 YFSETQ. The V end was cut by 0 bases, the J end by 3 bases, with 12 bases between. This CDR3 contains 15 residues. The CDR3 is CASSLAPGDHYGYTF. The CDR3 DNA sequence: TGCGCCAGCAGCTTGGCCCCAGGGGATCACTATGGCTACACCTTC. The full variable domain, completed using reference TRBV5-1 and TRBJ1-2, is KAGVTQTPRYLIKTRGQQVTLSCSPISGHRSVSWYQQTPGQGLQFLFEYFSETQRNKGNFPGRFSGRQFSNSRSEMNVSTLELGDSALYLCASSLAPGDHYGYTFGSGTRLTVV.

The chain has TRBV11-2 and TRBJ1-1; 8 bases align to TRBD1. Germline V lookup: CDR1 SGHAT, CDR2 FQNNGV. The CDR3 is made up of 17 amino acids. V dropped 0 bases and J dropped 3; count of bases not matched to a gene: 9. The CDR3 region is CASSLDRWQGAYTEAFF. The DNA of the CDR3 is TGTGCCAGCAGCTTAGATAGGTGGCAGGGGGCTTACACTGAAGCTTTCTTT.

The chain has TRBV4-1 and TRBJ2-3, with TRBD2 identical over 12 bases. CDR1 and CDR2 (germline): MGHRA, YSYEKL. CDR3 size: 16 residues. Unmatched junction bases numbered 5, after V lost 3 bases and J lost 4 bases. CDR3 sequence reads: CASSHRLAGDPDTQYF. DNA of the CDR3: TGCGCCAGCAGCCATAGACTAGCGGGGGACCCAGATACGCAGTATTTT.